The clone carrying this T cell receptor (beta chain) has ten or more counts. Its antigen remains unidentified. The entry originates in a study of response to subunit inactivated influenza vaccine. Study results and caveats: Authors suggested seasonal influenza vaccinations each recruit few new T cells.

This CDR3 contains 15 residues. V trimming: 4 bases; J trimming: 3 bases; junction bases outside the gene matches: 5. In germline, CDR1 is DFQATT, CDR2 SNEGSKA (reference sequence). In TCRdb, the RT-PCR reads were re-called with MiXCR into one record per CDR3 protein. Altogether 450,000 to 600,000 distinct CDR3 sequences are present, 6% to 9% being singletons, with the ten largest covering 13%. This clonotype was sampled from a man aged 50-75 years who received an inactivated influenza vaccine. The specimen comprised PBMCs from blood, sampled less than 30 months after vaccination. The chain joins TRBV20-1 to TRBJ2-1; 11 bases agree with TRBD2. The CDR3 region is CSAISGGAVYNEQFF. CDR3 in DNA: TGCAGTGCTATTAGCGGGGGGGCCGTCTACAATGAGCAGTTCTTC.